This entry is about one T cell receptor beta chain. The target antigen is unknown. Data came from immunoSEQ multiplex PCR; TCRdb stores just in-frame clones and leaves some out. Of 110,000 or so clones detected, 88% appear once; the ten largest clones hold about 2%. This sample was included in a study of cytomegalovirus exposure and HLA in healthy donors. Findings and caveats of the study: It was reported that the classifier diagnosed cytomegalovirus status with high specificity and sensitivity in both the original and validation cohorts. Clusters of TCRs from the first cohort tended to co-occur in the roughly 120 validation repertoires (as a later analysis found).

CDR3 length: 13 residues. Germline V lookup: CDR1 GTSNPN, CDR2 SVGIG (reference sequence). Trimming cost V 4 bases and J 6 bases, with 13 bases left between them. The V and J genes are TRBV30 and TRBJ1-5; TRBD1 is a possible D gene (6 bases). This clonotype originated in a woman between 18 and 29 years old in good health and CMV-seronegative. The sequenced sample was PBMCs. The CDR3 coding sequence is TGTGCCTGGACTCGACAGGCAGGTCAGCCCCAGCATTTT. Its protein product is CAWTRQAGQPQHF.